The next 31 T cell receptor beta chains were all read from a single sample in a study of response to subunit inactivated influenza vaccine (dated 2018 in TCRdb). Libraries came from RT-PCR. Sequencing relied on an Illumina HiSeq 2500. TCRdb trimmed public reads at Q25 via fastp, called clones via MiXCR and kept in-frame beta chains. CDR3 protein sequences are deduplicated, and each keeps its most common genes and DNA. The sample table contains about 190,000 distinct CDR3 sequences; only one count was recorded for 13% to 15% of them. The top ten clonotypes cover roughly 24% of the sample. Here the sequenced sample was CD8+ T cells sorted from PBMCs, taken 5 to 6 days after vaccination. All receptors derive from a man aged 45 to 65 who received an inactivated influenza vaccine. Donor details come from another sample of the same person, matched by shared clones.

This clonotype was counted ten times or more. The chain couples TRBV5-1 to TRBJ2-7; 10 bases match TRBD2. With V trimmed by 2 bases and J by 6 bases, 5 bases remained unmatched. The CDR3 contains 14 residues. CDR1 and CDR2 (germline): SGHRS, YFSETQ. CDR3: CASSLAGGLSEQYF. CDR3 coding DNA: TGCGCCAGCAGCTTAGCGGGAGGGTTGAGCGAGCAGTACTTC.

The J gene is TRBJ2-1, the V gene TRBV7-9, with 10 bases matching TRBD2. V dropped 5 bases and J dropped 1; count of bases not matched to a gene: 2. This CDR3 spans 15 amino acids. The germline CDR1 and CDR2 sequences are SEHNR and FQNEAQ (reference sequence). The CDR3 loop reads CASSRLAGSYNEQFF. As DNA, the CDR3 is TGTGCCAGCAGCAGACTAGCGGGTTCCTACAATGAGCAGTTCTTC.

This clonotype was found a few times. The CDR3 loop is CASTKNTEAFF. DNA of the CDR3: TGTGCCAGTACGAAGAACACTGAAGCTTTCTTT. This chain links TRBV10-3 with TRBJ1-1; D not certain. With 10 bases removed from V and 1 base from J, the gap between germline ends came to 7 bases. From germline, CDR1 is ENHRY and CDR2 SYGVKD. The CDR3 runs 11 residues.

In this sample, this clonotype turned up a few times. At one boundary the junction diverges from the germline segment, which might be a read error. The chain combines TRBV6-1 with TRBJ1-6, with D perhaps TRBD1 (6 bases). CDR1 and CDR2 from the germline V gene are MNHNS and SASEGT. This CDR3 has 15 amino acids. CDR3 in DNA: TGTGCGAGCAGTGAAACTAAGACAGGCCATTCACCCCTCCACTTT. It specifies CASSETKTGHSPLHF.

The CDR3 bases are TGTGCCAGCAGTGAAGCGGGAGGTATCGATGAGCAGTTCTTC. This gives the protein CASSEAGGIDEQFF. The chain has TRBV7-9 and TRBJ2-1; the match to TRBD2 covers 9 bases. The junction had 8 bases not matched to a gene; V was cut back by 6 bases and J by 8 bases. The CDR3 loop spans 14 amino acids. Per the germline V gene, CDR1 is SEHNR and CDR2 is FQNEAQ (reference sequence).

This clonotype has only a few counts. The V and J genes are TRBV27 and TRBJ2-7, with 8 bases lining up with TRBD1. CDR3 length equals 14 residues. After removal of 5 bases from V and 2 bases from J, the junction contained 5 bases not matched to a gene. Looked up from germline, CDR1 is MNHEY and CDR2 is SMNVEV (reference sequence). The CDR3 DNA is TGTGCCAGCAGTCCCTGGACAGGGCCCTACGAGCAGTACTTC. This sequence encodes CASSPWTGPYEQYF.

This clonotype has just a few counts. This chain links TRBV5-1 with TRBJ1-5; weak D call: TRBD1 (6 bases). Deletions cut 2 bases from V and 5 bases from J, with 8 bases between. Germline V gene data show CDR1 as SGHRS and CDR2 as YFSETQ. The CDR3 runs 13 residues. CDR3 sequence reads: CASSFRGDQPQHF. Written as DNA, the CDR3 is TGCGCCAGCAGCTTCAGGGGAGATCAGCCCCAGCATTTT.

This clonotype was found a few times. The chain links TRBV5-6 to TRBJ2-2; the match to TRBD1 covers 12 bases. The CDR3 spans 17 residues. Germline V gene sequence: CDR1 SGHDT, CDR2 YYEEEE. The J segment lost 4 bases and the V segment lost 1 base, leaving 5 bases of the junction unmatched. The CDR3 is CASSLLGQGAPTGELFF. The CDR3 DNA sequence: TGTGCCAGCAGCTTGCTGGGACAGGGGGCTCCCACCGGGGAGCTGTTTTTT.

This clonotype came up a few times. The chain joins TRBV2 to TRBJ2-3, with unresolved D. There are 15 residues in the CDR3. The V gene lost 2 bases and the J gene lost 0 bases, with 9 bases spanning the gap. Germline assignment: CDR1 SNHLY and CDR2 FYNNEI. The CDR3 bases are TGTGCCAGCAGTGAATGGAGCACCAGCACAGATACGCAGTATTTT. Its protein product is CASSEWSTSTDTQYF.

This chain uses TRBV29-1 with TRBJ2-5; tentatively, D is TRBD2 (6 bases). The germline gives CDR1 SQVTM, CDR2 ANQGSEA. V lost 8 bases and J lost 1, with 20 bases in between. The CDR3 loop spans 15 amino acids. CDR3 protein: CSILLAEGIQETQYF. The CDR3 bases are TGCAGCATTTTATTAGCGGAGGGGATCCAAGAGACCCAGTACTTC.

This clonotype was observed a few times. The chain has TRBV7-9 and TRBJ2-7; TRBD1 is a possible D gene (6 bases). CDR1 is SEHNR and CDR2 is FQNEAQ in the germline V gene (reference sequence). The CDR3 is 14 amino acids. Trimming took off 3 bases at V and 3 bases at J, with 12 bases between the two ends. Written as DNA, the CDR3 is TGTGCCAGCAGCTTTCAGGGGTCCAGCTACGAGCAGTACTTC. It translates to CASSFQGSSYEQYF.

This clonotype was seen a few times. The chain has TRBV4-3 and TRBJ2-3, with 8 positions matching TRBD2. The germline gives CDR1 LGHNA, CDR2 YSLEER. The CDR3 covers 15 residues. V shed 4 bases, J shed 2 bases, and the junction held 5 bases outside the gene matches. This CDR3 reads CASSLIAGSTDTQYF. The CDR3 DNA follows: TGCGCCAGCAGCCTTATAGCGGGATCCACAGATACGCAGTATTTT.

This clonotype was detected many times. V gene TRBV29-1 combines with J gene TRBJ2-1; 9 bases match TRBD1. V shed 2 bases, J shed 6 bases, and the junction held 8 bases outside the gene matches. The CDR3 has 15 residues. Germline loops: CDR1 SQVTM, CDR2 ANQGSEA. The CDR3 is CSVESGTGFSNEQFF. The CDR3 coding sequence is TGCAGCGTTGAATCCGGGACAGGGTTCTCCAATGAGCAGTTCTTC.

This chain links TRBV5-1 with TRBJ2-1; 14 bases match TRBD2. The CDR3 totals 14 residues. Trimming took 4 bases from V and 9 from J; bases not matched to a gene: 3. Germline CDR1 and CDR2: SGHRS and YFSETQ. The CDR3 here is CASSGTSGGPEQFF. CDR3 sequence (DNA): TGCGCCAGCAGCGGGACTAGCGGGGGCCCTGAGCAGTTCTTC.

This clonotype came up many times. The V and J genes are TRBV7-9 and TRBJ2-1; D is unresolved. Trimming left V 7 bases short and J 6 bases short, with 13 bases between. The CDR3 loop spans 13 amino acids. In germline, CDR1 is SEHNR, CDR2 FQNEAQ (reference sequence). For the CDR3, the DNA is TGTGCCAGCACGGTGGCGCAGTTCAATGAGCAGTTCTTC. Translating it yields CASTVAQFNEQFF.

This clonotype was observed a handful of times. V is TRBV7-8 and J is TRBJ2-3, with TRBD2 matching 9 bases. V gave up 1 base and J gave up 3 bases; unmatched junction bases: 8. This CDR3 has 17 residues. From germline, CDR1 is SGHVS and CDR2 FQNEAQ. The CDR3 loop is CASSLGALGLATDTQYF. CDR3 DNA sequence: TGTGCCAGCAGCTTAGGCGCCTTGGGACTAGCAACAGATACGCAGTATTTT.

This clonotype was observed a handful of times. The chain combines TRBV11-3 with TRBJ2-1; TRBD2 agrees at 8 bases. J lost 3 bases, V lost 3 bases, and 1 base had no gene match. CDR3 length: 14 residues. The germline gives CDR1 SGHNT, CDR2 YENEEA. DNA of the CDR3: TGTGCCAGCAGCTTCCGGGGGGGCTACAATGAGCAGTTCTTC. Protein: CASSFRGGYNEQFF.

This chain links TRBV4-3 with TRBJ1-1; 7 bases fit TRBD1. Germline CDR1 reads LGHNA; CDR2 reads YSLEER. After removal of 4 bases from V and 4 bases from J, the junction contained 12 bases not matched to a gene. CDR3 size: 16 residues. The DNA of the CDR3 is TGCGCCAGCAGCCCCTCGGCAGGGGGGTTCGGCACTGAAGCTTTCTTT. Protein sequence: CASSPSAGGFGTEAFF.

This clonotype has just a few counts. V is TRBV10-3 and J is TRBJ2-1; the match to TRBD2 covers 11 bases. Germline trimming cut 6 bases from V and 3 bases from J; bases unmatched to any gene: 4. The germline V gene encodes CDR1 ENHRY and CDR2 SYGVKD. CDR3 length: 15 amino acids. CDR3: CAISGTSGDYNEQFF. The CDR3, as DNA: TGTGCCATCAGCGGGACTAGCGGAGACTACAATGAGCAGTTCTTC.

This clonotype has just a few counts. CDR3: CASSTPGGTEAFF. In DNA form, the CDR3 reads TGTGCCAGCAGTACACCAGGGGGGACTGAAGCTTTCTTT. The chain couples TRBV28 to TRBJ1-1; 7 positions match TRBD1. Germline V lookup: CDR1 MDHEN, CDR2 SYDVKM. The CDR3 consists of 13 residues. After removal of 5 bases from V and 5 bases from J, the junction contained 5 bases not matched to a gene.

This chain joins TRBV18 and TRBJ2-1, with D perhaps matching TRBD2 (7 bases). CDR1 and CDR2 from the germline V gene are KGHSH and LQKENI. The CDR3 length is 15 residues. The germline V and J ends were trimmed by 0 bases and 10 bases, with 16 bases remaining between them. CDR3 sequence reads: CASSPPGGQVGEQFF. The CDR3 DNA reads TGTGCCAGCTCACCACCGGGGGGGCAAGTCGGCGAGCAGTTCTTC.

This clonotype has just a few counts. This chain links TRBV19 with TRBJ2-1; unclear D gene. The CDR3 extends over 14 amino acids. CDR1 and CDR2 (germline): LNHDA, SQIVND (reference sequence). V lost 3 bases to trimming and J lost 5 bases, with 11 bases between them. In DNA form, the CDR3 reads TGTGCCAGTAGTATTTCCGGAACCCACAATGAGCAGTTCTTC. It yields the protein CASSISGTHNEQFF.

This chain connects TRBV7-3 to TRBJ2-1, with D possibly TRBD2 on 6 matching bases. The CDR3 has 15 residues. The V gene's germline CDR1 is SGHTA and CDR2 FQGTGA. V lost 3 bases to trimming and J lost 5 bases, with 14 bases between them. Here the CDR3 DNA reads TGTGCCAGCAGCTTCGGGGTAGCGGCAAACAATGAGCAGTTCTTC. The encoded protein is CASSFGVAANNEQFF. Combining the CDR3 with reference TRBV7-3 and TRBJ2-1 gives the whole variable domain GAGVSQTPSNKVTEKGKYVELRCDPISGHTALYWYRQSLGQGPEFLIYFQGTGAADDSGLPNDRFFAVRPEGSVSTLKIQRTERGDSAVYLCASSFGVAANNEQFFGPGTRLTVL.

This clonotype was seen a few times. In nucleotides, the CDR3 is TGTGCCAGTGGTGAGCCCCAGCATTTT. It yields the protein CASGEPQHF. The rearrangement uses TRBV25-1 and TRBJ1-5; D gene unclear. Germline CDR1 MGHDK, CDR2 SYGVNS. V shed 9 bases and J shed 8 bases, with 5 bases lying between them. The CDR3 runs 9 residues.

The CDR3 sequence is CASSSHIRSEQFF. The CDR3 DNA reads TGTGCCAGTAGTAGTCACATCAGGAGTGAGCAGTTCTTC. The chain carries TRBV19 and TRBJ2-1; D not certain. Trimming took off 4 bases at V and 9 bases at J, with 13 bases between the two ends. This CDR3 comprises 13 residues. The V gene's germline CDR1 is LNHDA and CDR2 SQIVND (reference sequence).

This clonotype showed up just once. This chain joins TRBV28 and TRBJ2-5; 10 bases fit TRBD1. The J segment lost 4 bases and the V segment lost 6 bases, leaving 8 bases of the junction unmatched. Germline CDR1 MDHEN, CDR2 SYDVKM. The CDR3 sequence is 15 residues long. The CDR3 coding sequence is TGTGCCAGCAGCCCTTGGGACAGGGGTGGAGAGACCCAGTACTTC. It encodes CASSPWDRGGETQYF.

CDR3 coding DNA: TGTGCCAGCAGTTATCGAGCAGGGGGCTACATCTCTGGGGCCAACGTCCTGACTTTC. This gives the protein CASSYRAGGYISGANVLTF. The J gene is TRBJ2-6, the V gene TRBV6-5, with 8 bases identical to TRBD1. This CDR3 comprises 19 residues. The germline V gene encodes CDR1 MNHEY and CDR2 SVGAGI. J gave up 0 bases and V 3 bases, and 10 bases lay outside the gene matches.

This clonotype came up a few times. J is TRBJ2-3 and V is TRBV6-1; a weak D match, TRBD2 (6 bases). This CDR3 spans 17 amino acids. Germline loops: CDR1 MNHNS, CDR2 SASEGT. The germline V and J ends were trimmed by 6 bases and 0 bases, with 19 bases remaining between them. The CDR3 sequence is CASRGLKPGLSTDTQYF. The CDR3 coding sequence is TGTGCCAGCAGGGGACTGAAACCGGGTCTTAGCACAGATACGCAGTATTTT.

This clonotype was seen a handful of times. The chain employs TRBV6-5 and TRBJ2-7; 9 nucleotides agree with TRBD2. The germline gives CDR1 MNHEY, CDR2 SVGAGI. There are 15 residues in the CDR3. The trim removed 0 bases at V and 6 bases at J, leaving 6 bases unmatched. As DNA, the CDR3 is TGTGCCAGCAGTTACTCCCCAGCGGGGGGCGGCGAGCAGTACTTC. Its protein is CASSYSPAGGGEQYF.

In this sample, this clonotype turned up a few times. V gene TRBV5-6 combines with J gene TRBJ2-2; D is undetermined. Germline V gene data show CDR1 as SGHDT and CDR2 as YYEEEE. This CDR3 is built from 13 residues. V was cut by 0 bases and J by 6 bases, with 6 bases left in between. CDR3 DNA: TGTGCCAGCAGCTTGGGGGCCCCCGGGGAGCTGTTTTTT. Residues: CASSLGAPGELFF.

The V and J genes are TRBV2 and TRBJ2-7; 11 nucleotides align to TRBD2. Trimming took 3 bases from V and 1 from J; bases not matched to a gene: 14. Germline V CDR1 and CDR2: SNHLY, FYNNEI. The CDR3 loop spans 19 amino acids. The CDR3 DNA reads as TGTGCCAGCAGTGATACCAACATCGTAAGACTAGCGGGGTCCTACGAGCAGTACTTC. This gives the protein CASSDTNIVRLAGSYEQYF.